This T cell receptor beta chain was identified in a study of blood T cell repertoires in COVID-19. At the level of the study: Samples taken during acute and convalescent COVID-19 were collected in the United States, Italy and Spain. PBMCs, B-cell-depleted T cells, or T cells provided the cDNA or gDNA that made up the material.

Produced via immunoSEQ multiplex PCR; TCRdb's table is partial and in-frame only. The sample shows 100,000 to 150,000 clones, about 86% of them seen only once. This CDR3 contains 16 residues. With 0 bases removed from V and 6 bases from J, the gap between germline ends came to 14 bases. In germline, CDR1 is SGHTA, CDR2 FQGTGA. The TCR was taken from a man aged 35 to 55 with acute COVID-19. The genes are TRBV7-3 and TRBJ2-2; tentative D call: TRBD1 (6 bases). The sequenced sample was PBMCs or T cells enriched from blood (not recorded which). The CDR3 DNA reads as TGTGCCAGCAGCTTAACGGGCCGACAGGTGCCCGGGGAGCTGTTTTTT. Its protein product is CASSLTGRQVPGELFF.